These 22 T cell receptor beta chains share one sample of origin, sequenced in a study of T cells in Graves' hyperthyroidism and ophthalmopathy. Amplification yielded TCR beta CDR3 regions, with RNA transcripts as the source. During a first-round RT-PCR of the TCR CDR3, the HTBI primer set was used. Using its own MiXCR run on the multiplex PCR reads, TCRdb lists one record per CDR3 protein. The sample has some 370,000 distinct CDR3 sequences; about 18% are singletons. The sample was blood. The receptors were sampled from a woman in her twenties or thirties with Graves' hyperthyroidism that later progressed to Graves' ophthalmopathy.

This clonotype was detected only a few times. The chain combines TRBV6-5 with TRBJ1-2; TRBD1 aligns across 9 bases. CDR1 and CDR2 (germline): MNHEY, SVGAGI. The junction had 8 bases not matched to a gene; V was cut back by 5 bases and J by 4 bases. The CDR3 spans 15 residues. CDR3: CASSLEQGASYGYTF. CDR3 nucleotides: TGTGCCAGCAGTCTCGAACAGGGGGCGTCCTATGGCTACACCTTC.

The CDR3 coding sequence is TGTGCCAGCGGGCGGACAGGGAACTACGAGCAGTACTTC. Its protein product is CASGRTGNYEQYF. The genes are TRBV27 and TRBJ2-7, with TRBD1 matching over 8 bases. CDR3 length: 13 amino acids. CDR1 is MNHEY and CDR2 is SMNVEV in the germline V gene (reference sequence). The J segment lost 3 bases and the V segment lost 8 bases, leaving 6 bases of the junction unmatched.

This clonotype was counted at least ten times. The chain couples TRBV6-1 to TRBJ2-7; TRBD1 matches at 7 bases. With 8 bases clipped from V and 5 bases from J, the junction kept 15 bases outside the gene matches. The CDR3 is made up of 15 amino acids. Germline loops: CDR1 MNHNS, CDR2 SASEGT. The DNA of the CDR3 is TGTGCCAGCGGGATTAGACAGGGAAGTCCCCACGAGCAGTACTTC. Translating gives CASGIRQGSPHEQYF.

This clonotype was counted at least ten times. This chain uses TRBV29-1 with TRBJ2-2, with TRBD2 matching over 7 bases. Trimming removed 4 bases from V and 4 bases from J; junction bases left unmatched: 3. Germline values: CDR1 SQVTM, CDR2 ANQGSEA. The CDR3 covers 13 residues. This chain's CDR3 is CSVVTSPTGELFF. Written as DNA, the CDR3 is TGCAGCGTTGTGACTAGCCCCACCGGGGAGCTGTTTTTT.

There are many counts of this clonotype. J is TRBJ1-2 and V is TRBV2; 7 bases align to TRBD1. CDR1 SNHLY and CDR2 FYNNEI come from the germline V gene. With 4 bases clipped from V and 5 bases from J, the junction kept 7 bases outside the gene matches. This CDR3 comprises 14 residues. Written as DNA, the CDR3 is TGTGCCAGCAGTGGAGGGGGCGGAACATATGGCTACACCTTC. It encodes CASSGGGGTYGYTF.

The V and J genes are TRBV29-1 and TRBJ1-2; a weak D match, TRBD1 (6 bases). This CDR3 spans 12 amino acids. The V end was cut by 4 bases, the J end by 4 bases, with 10 bases between. CDR1 is SQVTM and CDR2 is ANQGSEA in the germline V gene. The CDR3 nucleotides read TGCAGCGTTGTACCCAGGGGCTATGGCTACACCTTC. Its protein product is CSVVPRGYGYTF.

This clonotype came up many times. The junction shows a germline mismatch at one end, possibly a read error. The chain employs TRBV6-1 and TRBJ1-1, with D perhaps matching TRBD1 (6 bases). CDR3 length: 15 amino acids. The germline V gene has CDR1 MNHNS and CDR2 SASEGT. The CDR3 loop reads CASSPAGTLNTEAFF. CDR3 DNA sequence: TGTGCCAGCAGTCCCGCCGGGACATTGAACACTGAAGCCTTCTTT.

This clonotype has a count of ten or more. This sequence joins TRBV28 and TRBJ2-7; the D gene is possibly TRBD1 (6 bases). Germline V gene sequence: CDR1 MDHEN, CDR2 SYDVKM. The V end was cut by 10 bases, the J end by 7 bases, with 23 bases between. The length of the CDR3 is 14 residues. CDR3 amino acids: CATLQGGLTREQYF. The CDR3 nucleotides read TGTGCCACCCTACAGGGCGGACTTACAAGGGAGCAGTACTTC.

This clonotype is classed as medium-sized. This chain links TRBV2 with TRBJ2-1, with 12 positions matching TRBD2. This CDR3 is built from 22 residues. CDR1 and CDR2 from the germline V gene are SNHLY and FYNNEI. J gave up 0 bases and V 2 bases, and 17 bases lay outside the gene matches. The CDR3 loop reads CASSETGVWTSGTYSSYNEQFF. The CDR3 DNA sequence: TGTGCCAGCAGTGAAACGGGTGTCTGGACTAGCGGGACCTACAGCTCCTACAATGAGCAGTTCTTC.

Concerning this clonotype itself: A read error may explain this, as a much larger clone is one base away. The CDR3 sequence is CASSPTSTSEKLFF. In nucleotides, the CDR3 is TGCGCCAGCAGCCCCACCTCTACTAGTGAAAAACTGTTTTTT. The chain is built from TRBV5-1 and TRBJ1-4, with no clear D. The CDR3 extends over 14 amino acids. The germline V gene encodes CDR1 SGHRS and CDR2 YFSETQ.

This clonotype was picked up many times. The chain joins TRBV7-8 to TRBJ2-6; no definite D call. The germline V and J ends were trimmed by 4 bases and 1 base, with 20 bases remaining between them. This CDR3 region has 19 residues. Germline lookup yields CDR1 SGHVS and CDR2 FQNEAQ. CDR3 residues: CASSSMDLTYLSGANVLTF. In nucleotides, the CDR3 is TGTGCCAGCAGCTCGATGGACCTTACTTACTTGTCTGGGGCCAACGTCCTGACTTTC. The variable domain in full, with the rest retrieved from reference TRBV7-8 and TRBJ2-6, is GAGVSQSPRYKVAKRGQDVALRCDPISGHVSLFWYQQALGQGPEFLTYFQNEAQLDKSGLPSDRFFAERPEGSVSTLKIQRTQQEDSAVYLCASSSMDLTYLSGANVLTFGAGSRLTVL.

The chain carries TRBV2 and TRBJ1-1; no firm D call. Between the trimmed V and J ends, which lost 4 bases and 1 base, there was a span of 7 bases. The length of the CDR3 is 13 residues. Germline loops: CDR1 SNHLY, CDR2 FYNNEI. CDR3 sequence reads: CASSVVENTEAFF. The CDR3 DNA reads TGTGCCAGCAGTGTGGTAGAGAACACTGAAGCTTTCTTT.

This clonotype was detected many times. The V call is TRBV12-3 or TRBV12-4, the J call TRBJ2-3; D gene uncertain. The V end was cut by 3 bases, the J end by 4 bases, with 8 bases between. This CDR3 spans 13 amino acids. In DNA form, the CDR3 reads TGTGCCAGCAGTTTTGAGTCCCCAGATACGCAGTATTTT. Its translation: CASSFESPDTQYF.

This clonotype was seen once. This sequence joins TRBV11-3 and TRBJ2-5, with 7 bases aligning to TRBD1. The V gene end was trimmed by 5 bases and the J gene end by 5 bases; junction bases not matched to a gene: 8. The CDR3 is 14 residues long. Germline-derived CDR1 and CDR2 are SGHNT and YENEEA. CDR3 amino acids: CASSTRDSDETQYF. The CDR3 bases are TGTGCCAGCAGCACCCGGGACAGTGACGAGACCCAGTACTTC.

In its sample, this clonotype was seen many times. This chain links TRBV27 with TRBJ1-1, with D perhaps matching TRBD1 (6 bases). Trimming took off 3 bases at V and 5 bases at J, with 19 bases between the two ends. Per germline, CDR1 MNHEY and CDR2 SMNVEV (reference sequence). The CDR3 totals 16 residues. The CDR3 sequence: CASSFQGSGGQTEAFF. The DNA of the CDR3 is TGTGCCAGCAGTTTTCAGGGGAGTGGGGGGCAAACTGAAGCTTTCTTT.

In its sample, this clonotype was seen a few times. V usage is TRBV20-1 and J usage is TRBJ2-6; 10 nucleotides align to TRBD2. This CDR3 has 19 amino acids. Germline V gives CDR1 DFQATT, CDR2 SNEGSKA (reference sequence). Losses at the gene ends were 1 base for V and 0 bases for J; bases not matched to a gene: 9. The CDR3 reads CSARVYALAGYSGANVLTF. CDR3 in DNA: TGCAGTGCTAGAGTATACGCACTAGCGGGATACTCTGGGGCCAACGTCCTGACTTTC.

This clonotype was detected ten times or more. The V gene is TRBV20-1, the J gene TRBJ2-7; D unresolved. Germline-derived CDR1 and CDR2 are DFQATT and SNEGSKA (reference sequence). This CDR3 comprises 10 residues. Trimming shortened V by 5 bases and J by 2 bases, and 4 bases separated the two germline ends. The CDR3 protein is CSAHAYEQYF. CDR3 DNA sequence: TGCAGTGCTCATGCCTACGAGCAGTACTTC.

This clonotype appeared a few times. The J gene is TRBJ1-1, the V gene TRBV5-1, with D uncertain. The V gene lost 2 bases and the J gene lost 6 bases, with 20 bases spanning the gap. CDR1 is SGHRS, CDR2 YFSETQ, per germline. CDR3 size: 16 residues. The CDR3 loop is CASSFGTEVLVSEAFF. The DNA for the CDR3 is TGCGCCAGCAGCTTTGGTACCGAGGTTTTGGTTTCTGAAGCTTTCTTT.

This chain uses TRBV7-9 with TRBJ2-5; the D gene is possibly TRBD2 (6 bases). This CDR3 has 14 amino acids. CDR1 SEHNR and CDR2 FQNEAQ come from the germline V gene (reference sequence). V dropped 5 bases and J dropped 5 bases, with 15 bases sitting between them. In DNA, the CDR3 is TGTGCCAGCAGCACGGAGGGGCTAGTCGAGACCCAGTACTTC. Its protein is CASSTEGLVETQYF.

This clonotype came up many times. This sequence joins TRBV6-1 and TRBJ1-1, with 7 nucleotides matching TRBD1. Germline CDR1 and CDR2: MNHNS and SASEGT. The CDR3 totals 13 residues. After removal of 6 bases from V and 4 bases from J, the junction contained 5 bases not matched to a gene. The CDR3 bases are TGTGCCAGCAGGGGACAGCGAATCACTGAAGCTTTCTTT. Amino acid sequence: CASRGQRITEAFF.

There are a few counts of this clonotype. This chain links TRBV30 with TRBJ2-1; 9 nucleotides match TRBD1. Germline lookup yields CDR1 GTSNPN and CDR2 SVGIG (reference sequence). The CDR3 runs to 14 residues. V gave up 1 base and J gave up 8 bases; unmatched junction bases: 6. The CDR3 DNA follows: TGTGCCTGGAGTGGACAGGGGGTCCGTCATGAGCAGTTCTTC. Translated, it gives CAWSGQGVRHEQFF.

This clonotype was detected ten times or more. The chain is built from TRBV5-5 and TRBJ1-5, with D perhaps matching TRBD1 (5 bases). Trimming removed 4 bases at V and 3 bases at J, with 8 bases between. Germline CDR1 and CDR2: SGHKS and YYEKEE (reference sequence). The CDR3 has 13 amino acids. For the CDR3, the DNA is TGTGCCAGCAGCGCGGGGCCCAATCAGCCCCAGCATTTT. Protein product: CASSAGPNQPQHF.